A selection of T cell receptor beta chains follows, all from one sample in a study of T cell repertoires in ileal Crohn's disease. Sequencing was performed with immunoSEQ multiplex PCR; in TCRdb, only in-frame clones are kept and a portion is missing. The table includes about 13,000 clones, around two thirds detected once. What was sequenced was ileal tissue. These receptors were collected from an adult with Crohn's disease. Each CDR3 is given with its conserved first and last residue. Fields, in order: J gene, D gene, CDR3 length, V gene, clone size, CDR3 protein, CDR3 DNA. D genes are given only for firm matches. Size values are once, few and many counts, or a class for expanded clones, and some rows have none.

j_gene: TRBJ1-1; d_gene: NA; len: 14; v_gene: TRBV7-2; abundance: NA; CDR3aa: CASSRRGGVPEAFF; CDR3nt: TGTGCCAGCAGCAGGCGGGGGGGCGTTCCCGAAGCTTTCTTT
j_gene: TRBJ2-2; d_gene: NA; len: 16; v_gene: TRBV2; abundance: NA; CDR3aa: CASNPGVTLGTGELFF; CDR3nt: TGTGCCAGCAATCCAGGGGTCACCCTAGGCACCGGGGAGCTGTTTTTT
j_gene: TRBJ2-1; d_gene: NA; len: 11; v_gene: TRBV30; abundance: NA; CDR3aa: CAGDRYNEQFF; CDR3nt: TGTGCCGGGGATCGATACAATGAGCAGTTCTTC
j_gene: TRBJ2-5; d_gene: NA; len: 12; v_gene: TRBV28; abundance: NA; CDR3aa: CASSLPGQTQYF; CDR3nt: TGTGCCAGCAGTTTGCCCGGGCAGACCCAGTACTTC
j_gene: TRBJ2-4; d_gene: NA; len: 17; v_gene: TRBV23-1; abundance: NA; CDR3aa: CASSRRTNRIAKNIQYF; CDR3nt: TGCGCCAGCAGTCGACGGACAAACCGTATAGCCAAAAACATTCAGTACTTC
j_gene: TRBJ1-5; d_gene: NA; len: 13; v_gene: TRBV27; abundance: once; CDR3aa: CASSPQGRQPQHF; CDR3nt: TGTGCCAGCAGTCCCCAGGGGAGACAGCCCCAGCATTTT
j_gene: TRBJ2-3; d_gene: NA; len: 14; v_gene: TRBV5-1; abundance: NA; CDR3aa: CASSLRQAEDTQYF; CDR3nt: TGCGCCAGCAGCCTCCGACAGGCGGAAGATACGCAGTATTTT
j_gene: TRBJ1-1; d_gene: NA; len: 13; v_gene: TRBV7-2; abundance: few; CDR3aa: CASSPVGYTEAFF; CDR3nt: TGTGCCAGCAGCCCGGTGGGGTACACTGAAGCTTTCTTT
j_gene: TRBJ2-3; d_gene: NA; len: 15; v_gene: TRBV7-3; abundance: NA; CDR3aa: CASSLTSGYTDTQYF; CDR3nt: TGTGCCAGCAGCTTAACGAGCGGGTACACAGATACGCAGTATTTT
j_gene: TRBJ2-2; d_gene: TRBD1; len: 16; v_gene: TRBV11-2; abundance: NA; CDR3aa: CASSQRQGTNTGELFF; CDR3nt: TGTGCCAGCAGCCAGAGACAGGGAACGAACACCGGGGAGCTGTTTTTT
j_gene: TRBJ1-2; d_gene: NA; len: 12; v_gene: TRBV9; abundance: few; CDR3aa: CASSRTAYGYTF; CDR3nt: TGTGCCAGCAGCCGAACTGCATATGGCTACACCTTC
j_gene: TRBJ1-3; d_gene: TRBD1; len: 16; v_gene: TRBV27; abundance: NA; CDR3aa: CASSQQPTGVGNTIYF; CDR3nt: TGTGCCAGCAGTCAACAACCGACAGGGGTTGGAAACACCATATATTTT
j_gene: TRBJ2-3; d_gene: TRBD2; len: 16; v_gene: TRBV5-8; abundance: NA; CDR3aa: CASSLVALAGADTQYF; CDR3nt: TGTGCCAGCAGCTTGGTGGCACTAGCGGGGGCAGATACGCAGTATTTT
j_gene: TRBJ1-3; d_gene: TRBD1; len: 16; v_gene: TRBV11-2; abundance: NA; CDR3aa: CASSSTTGGSGNTIYF; CDR3nt: TGTGCCAGCAGCTCAACCACAGGGGGCTCTGGAAACACCATATATTTT
j_gene: TRBJ1-1; d_gene: NA; len: 14; v_gene: TRBV2; abundance: NA; CDR3aa: CASTRERSNTEAFF; CDR3nt: TGTGCCAGCACCCGGGAACGGTCGAACACTGAAGCTTTCTTT
j_gene: TRBJ2-1; d_gene: NA; len: 15; v_gene: TRBV25-1; abundance: NA; CDR3aa: CASSEDGGANNEQFF; CDR3nt: TGTGCCAGCAGTGAAGATGGGGGCGCTAACAATGAGCAGTTCTTC
j_gene: TRBJ2-5; d_gene: NA; len: 17; v_gene: TRBV4-1; abundance: NA; CDR3aa: CASSQGTYGGFQETQYF; CDR3nt: TGCGCCAGCAGCCAAGGCACGTATGGAGGTTTCCAAGAGACCCAGTACTTC
j_gene: TRBJ1-6; d_gene: NA; len: 14; v_gene: TRBV4-2; abundance: few; CDR3aa: CASSQESGNSPLHF; CDR3nt: TGTGCCAGCAGCCAAGAAAGCGGGAATTCACCCCTCCACTTT
j_gene: TRBJ2-3; d_gene: TRBD2; len: 13; v_gene: TRBV5-4; abundance: NA; CDR3aa: CASGTDGGNTQYF; CDR3nt: TGTGCCAGCGGCACGGACGGGGGGAATACGCAGTATTTT
j_gene: TRBJ1-4; d_gene: TRBD1; len: 16; v_gene: TRBV6-1; abundance: NA; CDR3aa: CASSEGGGQGAEKLFF; CDR3nt: TGTGCCAGCAGTGAAGGGGGCGGACAGGGGGCAGAAAAACTGTTTTTT
j_gene: TRBJ1-2; d_gene: NA; len: 13; v_gene: TRBV6-1; abundance: NA; CDR3aa: CASSQTGPYGYTF; CDR3nt: TGTGCCAGCAGTCAGACAGGACCCTATGGCTACACCTTC
j_gene: TRBJ1-2; d_gene: NA; len: 14; v_gene: TRBV4-1; abundance: NA; CDR3aa: CASSQETQIYGYTF; CDR3nt: TGCGCCAGCAGCCAAGAAACTCAGATCTATGGCTACACCTTC
j_gene: TRBJ2-3; d_gene: TRBD1; len: 15; v_gene: TRBV5-1; abundance: NA; CDR3aa: CASSLFGTVGDTQYF; CDR3nt: TGCGCCAGCAGCTTATTTGGGACAGTAGGAGATACGCAGTATTTT
j_gene: TRBJ1-3; d_gene: TRBD1; len: 12; v_gene: TRBV10-3; abundance: NA; CDR3aa: CAIRTGGNTIYF; CDR3nt: TGTGCCATCAGGACAGGGGGAAACACCATATATTTT
j_gene: TRBJ2-2; d_gene: TRBD1; len: 15; v_gene: TRBV5-1; abundance: medium-sized; CDR3aa: CASRPTGGDTGELFF; CDR3nt: TGCGCCAGCAGACCTACAGGGGGCGACACCGGGGAGCTGTTTTTT
j_gene: TRBJ2-2; d_gene: NA; len: 14; v_gene: TRBV2; abundance: NA; CDR3aa: CASGGDVNTGELFF; CDR3nt: TGTGCCAGCGGTGGGGACGTTAACACCGGGGAGCTGTTTTTT